A single sample is the source of the 32 T cell receptor beta chains below, sequenced in a study of metastatic and nonmetastatic thyroid tumors. With MiXCR, TCRdb called clones anew from the PCR reads. This sample carries around 53,000 clones, approximately 15% of them seen once, and the ten largest clones take 2.5% to 3.5%. Every patient was untreated before thyroid surgery. Sequenced sample: blood. These receptors all stem from a female donor with papillary thyroid cancer or a benign thyroid nodule (not recorded which). Some clones in this sample may be carry-over from other donors' samples.

This clone was seen at least ten times. V is TRBV20-1 and J is TRBJ2-1; TRBD1 matches at 7 bases. Germline CDR1 is DFQATT and CDR2 is SNEGSKA (reference sequence). The CDR3 covers 19 residues. The J segment lost 0 bases and the V segment lost 0 bases, leaving 14 bases of the junction unmatched. DNA for the CDR3: TGCAGTGCTAGAGATCAAAGAATTATACAGGGGAGCTCCTACAATGAGCAGTTCTTC. Translating it yields CSARDQRIIQGSSYNEQFF.

This clone was counted ten times or more. This rearrangement joins TRBV20-1 to TRBJ2-3; 16 bases are shared with TRBD2. This CDR3 has 18 amino acids. The trim removed 6 bases at V and 4 bases at J, leaving 13 bases unmatched. Germline V lookup: CDR1 DFQATT, CDR2 SNEGSKA (reference sequence). The CDR3 coding sequence is TGCAGTGCCCCAACGGGACTAGCGGGAGGGCCTGGGTCAGATACGCAGTATTTT. Residues: CSAPTGLAGGPGSDTQYF.

This clone was counted only a few times. As DNA, the CDR3 is TGTGCCAGTAGTCGATTGGGACAGGGTTACGAGCAGTACTTC. Translated, it gives CASSRLGQGYEQYF. The V gene is TRBV6-1, the J gene TRBJ2-7, with 9 bases matching TRBD1. With V trimmed by 9 bases and J by 4 bases, 10 bases remained unmatched. CDR1 MNHNS and CDR2 SASEGT come from the germline V gene. This CDR3 contains 14 residues.

This clone came up many times. The chain employs TRBV30 and TRBJ2-1; tentatively, D is TRBD1 (6 bases). Germline V gives CDR1 GTSNPN, CDR2 SVGIG (reference sequence). The germline V and J ends were trimmed by 4 bases and 5 bases, with 9 bases remaining between them. The CDR3 is 12 residues long. The CDR3 protein is CAWNGQHNEQFF. The DNA for the CDR3 is TGTGCCTGGAACGGACAGCACAATGAGCAGTTCTTC.

Only a few counts were recorded for this clone. The V call is TRBV27, the J call TRBJ1-6, with a weak D call TRBD1 (6 bases). Germline loops: CDR1 MNHEY, CDR2 SMNVEV (reference sequence). V was pared by 2 bases and J by 6 bases, with 11 bases between. This CDR3 has 15 residues. CDR3 coding DNA: TGTGCCAGCAGTTTACAGACAGGCGCTAATTCACCCCTCCACTTT. It specifies CASSLQTGANSPLHF.

This clone was seen repeatedly, ten times or more. This chain joins TRBV20-1 and TRBJ1-3; TRBD1 might be the D (5 bases). CDR3 size: 15 residues. Germline V gives CDR1 DFQATT, CDR2 SNEGSKA (reference sequence). CDR3 sequence (DNA): TGCAGCGCAAAGCCCGGGGCGCTCTCTGGAAACACCATATATTTT. Protein: CSAKPGALSGNTIYF.

The chain uses TRBV18 and TRBJ2-5, with 8 bases identical to TRBD2. J gave up 7 bases and V 0 bases, and 13 bases lay outside the gene matches. The CDR3 has 17 amino acids. The germline gives CDR1 KGHSH, CDR2 LQKENI. The DNA of the CDR3 is TGTGCCAGCTCACCACCGGGGGTTAGCGGGACCACCAGGACCCAGTACTTC. This translates into CASSPPGVSGTTRTQYF. Complete variable domain (other parts from reference TRBV18 and TRBJ2-5): NAGVMQNPRHLVRRRGQEARLRCSPMKGHSHVYWYRQLPEEGLKFMVYLQKENIIDESGMPKERFSAEFPKEGPSILRIQQVVRGDSAAYFCASSPPGVSGTTRTQYFGPGTRLLVL.

This clone was seen many times. V is TRBV15 and J is TRBJ2-1, with D uncertain. This CDR3 comprises 12 residues. Trimming took off 6 bases at V and 8 bases at J, with 11 bases between the two ends. The germline V gene encodes CDR1 LNHNV and CDR2 YYDKDF (reference sequence). In nucleotides, the CDR3 is TGTGCCACCAGTTTTCTGGCGCATGAGCAGTTCTTC. Translation: CATSFLAHEQFF.

This clone showed up many times. This chain joins TRBV6-5 and TRBJ1-1; D gene ambiguous. Germline loops: CDR1 MNHEY, CDR2 SVGAGI. The CDR3 consists of 14 residues. V lost 1 base and J 6 bases, leaving 12 bases between the germline ends. CDR3 DNA: TGTGCCAGCAGTTACTTTGGAGTAGGAGCTGAAGCTTTCTTT. Translation gives CASSYFGVGAEAFF.

The chain joins TRBV15 to TRBJ1-2; 7 nucleotides align to TRBD1. The germline CDR1 and CDR2 sequences are LNHNV and YYDKDF (reference sequence). CDR3 length: 13 residues. The ends lost 5 bases at V and 5 bases at J; junction bases unmatched: 5. The CDR3 region is CATSSGTDYGYTF. DNA of the CDR3: TGTGCCACCAGCTCAGGGACAGATTATGGCTACACCTTC.

The chain recombines TRBV2 with TRBJ2-7, with 10 bases that match TRBD1. With 7 bases clipped from V and 0 bases from J, the junction kept 6 bases outside the gene matches. The germline V gene encodes CDR1 SNHLY and CDR2 FYNNEI. CDR3 size: 15 residues. CDR3 in amino acids: CASTGQGSVSYEQYF. CDR3 nucleotide sequence: TGTGCCAGCACGGGACAGGGGAGTGTCTCCTACGAGCAGTACTTC.

The table lists this clone with many counts. The chain employs TRBV19 and TRBJ2-3; 12 nucleotides line up with TRBD2. The CDR3 has 17 amino acids. V gave up 4 bases and J gave up 0 bases; unmatched junction bases: 5. The germline V gene encodes CDR1 LNHDA and CDR2 SQIVND (reference sequence). The CDR3 DNA follows: TGTGCCAGTAGTAGAGGACTAGCGGGGCCTAGCACAGATACGCAGTATTTT. Protein: CASSRGLAGPSTDTQYF.

This clone has a count of ten or more. The chain combines TRBV9 with TRBJ1-1; possibly TRBD1 for D (5 bases). The CDR3 loop spans 15 amino acids. V dropped 3 bases and J dropped 4 bases, with 16 bases sitting between them. Germline lookup yields CDR1 SGDLS and CDR2 YYNGEE. The CDR3 loop is CASSAAGDGLTEAFF. CDR3 DNA sequence: TGTGCCAGCAGCGCCGCCGGGGACGGACTCACTGAAGCTTTCTTT.

The rearrangement links TRBV7-8 to TRBJ2-7; 8 nucleotides align to TRBD1. Germline V CDR1 and CDR2: SGHVS, FQNEAQ. The J segment lost 6 bases and the V segment lost 4 bases, leaving 5 bases of the junction unmatched. The CDR3 totals 13 residues. The CDR3 loop is CASSSGTGGEQYF. For the CDR3, the DNA is TGTGCCAGCAGCTCCGGGACAGGAGGCGAGCAGTACTTC.

This clone was seen many times. This may stem from a read error, because a much larger clone lies one nucleotide away. Other DNA sequences in this sample translate to the same CDR3. This chain joins TRBV7-6 and TRBJ2-7; 15 bases align to TRBD2. The CDR3 consists of 17 residues. In germline, CDR1 is SGHVS, CDR2 FNYEAQ. V was pared by 5 bases and J by 2 bases, with 7 bases of the junction left unmatched. In nucleotides, the CDR3 is TGTGCCAGCAGCAAGGGACTAGCGGGAGGCATCCCCTACGAGCAGTACTTC. Amino acid sequence: CASSKGLAGGIPYEQYF.

This clone was observed a few times. This clone may be a read error of a much larger clone one base away. Other DNA sequences in this sample translate to the same CDR3. The rearrangement uses TRBV29-1 and TRBJ2-2, with D perhaps matching TRBD2 (5 bases). This CDR3 contains 16 residues. Looked up from germline, CDR1 is SQVTM and CDR2 is ANQGSEA. For the CDR3, the DNA is TGCAGCGGTGCTATCGTGGCGGGCTCAAACACCGGTGAGCTGTTTTTT. It codes for CSGAIVAGSNTGELFF.

This clone was observed at least ten times. The V call is TRBV7-9, the J call TRBJ2-1; 8 bases match TRBD2. The J segment lost 9 bases and the V segment lost 5 bases, leaving 9 bases of the junction unmatched. The CDR3 spans 14 residues. Germline loops: CDR1 SEHNR, CDR2 FQNEAQ (reference sequence). CDR3 nucleotides: TGTGCCAGCAGCCTCCCGGGACTAGTGGTTGAGCAGTTCTTC. This encodes CASSLPGLVVEQFF.

V usage is TRBV28 and J usage is TRBJ2-1; D is possibly TRBD2 (6 bases). V lost 9 bases and J lost 4, with 22 bases in between. Germline CDR1 is MDHEN and CDR2 is SYDVKM. This CDR3 has 16 amino acids. This CDR3 reads CARSSPAAGLYNEQFF. CDR3 nucleotides: TGTGCCAGAAGCTCCCCTGCAGCGGGCCTTTACAATGAGCAGTTCTTC.

Worth noting for this clone: Mismatch with germline at one junction end may stem from a read error. The V and J genes are TRBV20-1 and TRBJ1-2; 7 bases are a match to TRBD1. The length of the CDR3 is 15 residues. CDR1 DFQATT and CDR2 SNEGSKA come from the germline V gene (reference sequence). The CDR3 is CSDSDSFKQGIGYIF. CDR3 bases: TGCAGTGATAGTGATTCCTTTAAACAGGGGATCGGCTACATCTTC.

In regard to this clone: One end of the junction does not line up with germline, which may come from a read error. V usage is TRBV6-1 and J usage is TRBJ2-7; TRBD1 agrees at 7 bases. The CDR3 consists of 14 residues. CDR1 MNHNS and CDR2 SASEGT come from the germline V gene. This CDR3 is CASSVGTVSLEQYF. The CDR3 bases are TGTGCCAGTAGTGTTGGGACAGTCTCCCTCGAGCAGTACTTC.

This clone is medium-sized by share. The genes are TRBV6-5 and TRBJ1-3, with a weak D call TRBD1 (5 bases). With 2 bases removed from V and 4 bases from J, the gap between germline ends came to 15 bases. Germline V gene sequence: CDR1 MNHEY, CDR2 SVGAGI. This CDR3 comprises 16 residues. This CDR3 is CASSYGQGVYGNTIYF. CDR3 sequence (DNA): TGTGCCAGCAGTTACGGGCAGGGAGTCTACGGAAACACCATATATTTT.

The chain links TRBV7-8 to TRBJ2-1; 7 bases agree with TRBD2. The length of the CDR3 is 15 residues. Per germline, CDR1 SGHVS and CDR2 FQNEAQ. The V segment lost 10 bases and the J segment 8 bases; nucleotides outside the gene matches: 17. The CDR3 DNA reads as TGTGCCACAGCACCCCCGGGACTATCTGGAGATGAGCAGTTCTTC. Protein product: CATAPPGLSGDEQFF. Filled out from reference TRBV7-8 and TRBJ2-1, the complete variable domain reads GAGVSQSPRYKVAKRGQDVALRCDPISGHVSLFWYQQALGQGPEFLTYFQNEAQLDKSGLPSDRFFAERPEGSVSTLKIQRTQQEDSAVYLCATAPPGLSGDEQFFGPGTRLTVL.

This clone was counted ten times or more. A read error is possible here, since a much larger clone lies one base away. The gene calls are TRBV20-1 and TRBJ1-2; D is possibly TRBD1 (5 bases). Trimming cost V 3 bases and J 4 bases, with 15 bases left between them. The germline V gene encodes CDR1 DFQATT and CDR2 SNEGSKA (reference sequence). This CDR3 spans 14 amino acids. The CDR3 sequence: CSARSGAGTYGYTF. CDR3 DNA sequence: TGCAGTGCTAGGAGTGGGGCAGGGACCTATGGCTACACCTTC.

The V call is TRBV2, the J call TRBJ2-1, with D uncertain. Germline V gene sequence: CDR1 SNHLY, CDR2 FYNNEI. V shed 7 bases and J shed 4 bases, with 14 bases lying between them. There are 14 residues in the CDR3. CDR3 in DNA: TGTGCCAGCATCTGTATGGCCACATACAATGAGCAGTTCTTC. Translated, it gives CASICMATYNEQFF. Filled out from reference TRBV2 and TRBJ2-1, the complete variable domain reads EPEVTQTPSHQVTQMGQEVILRCVPISNHLYFYWYRQILGQKVEFLVSFYNNEISEKSEIFDDQFSVERPDGSNFTLKIRSTKLEDSAMYFCASICMATYNEQFFGPGTRLTVL.

This clone was found many times. The chain uses TRBV2 and TRBJ2-5, with 9 bases identical to TRBD2. The CDR3 runs to 13 residues. With 7 bases clipped from V and 5 bases from J, the junction kept 5 bases outside the gene matches. Germline CDR1 reads SNHLY; CDR2 reads FYNNEI. Here the CDR3 reads CASKGGRAETQYF. The CDR3, as DNA: TGTGCCAGCAAAGGCGGGAGGGCTGAGACCCAGTACTTC.

This clone was counted ten times or more. V is TRBV11-2 and J is TRBJ2-1; 9 positions match TRBD1. The CDR3 consists of 14 residues. Germline assignment: CDR1 SGHAT and CDR2 FQNNGV. Trimming took 1 base from V and 8 from J; bases not matched to a gene: 3. CDR3 nucleotides: TGTGCCAGCAGCTTAGGGGACAGGGTCGATGAGCAGTTCTTC. Translating it yields CASSLGDRVDEQFF.

This clone was seen repeatedly, ten times or more. Distinct nucleotide sequences in the sample also encode this CDR3. V usage is TRBV28 and J usage is TRBJ2-4, with 7 bases fitting TRBD1. Germline CDR1 reads MDHEN; CDR2 reads SYDVKM. The CDR3 has 16 residues. V shed 5 bases, J shed 8 bases, and the junction held 15 bases outside the gene matches. The CDR3, as DNA: TGTGCCAGCAGTCCAACGCGACAGGGTCTTAGGTACATTCAGTACTTC. As protein: CASSPTRQGLRYIQYF.

This clone was observed a few times. The chain couples TRBV12-3 or TRBV12-4 to TRBJ1-2; 7 bases align to TRBD1. CDR3 length: 16 amino acids. J was trimmed by 5 bases and V by 4 bases; bases with no gene match: 13. CDR3 DNA: TGTGCCAGCAGTTATTCCCCGGGACAGCGTATGTATGGCTACACCTTC. Translation gives CASSYSPGQRMYGYTF.

The chain recombines TRBV20-1 with TRBJ2-7; D could derive from TRBD1 or TRBD2 (5 bases each). V lost 6 bases to trimming and J lost 5 bases, with 23 bases between them. This CDR3 region has 15 residues. Germline V gene sequence: CDR1 DFQATT, CDR2 SNEGSKA (reference sequence). Here the CDR3 DNA reads TGCAGTGCCACAAGCCGGGTACAGGTTAGCGACGAGCAGTACTTC. Residues: CSATSRVQVSDEQYF.

This clone was recorded at least ten times. The chain joins TRBV4-1 to TRBJ2-7; D ambiguous. The CDR3 has 13 residues. V lost 3 bases to trimming and J lost 7 bases, with 13 bases between them. Per germline, CDR1 MGHRA and CDR2 YSYEKL. The CDR3 DNA follows: TGCGCCAGCAGCCATTTTCTGAGGAGAGAGCAGTACTTC. Its protein product is CASSHFLRREQYF.

At least ten counts were recorded for this clone. The rearrangement joins TRBV4-1 to TRBJ2-7, with D possibly being TRBD1 (7 bases). The germline V gene encodes CDR1 MGHRA and CDR2 YSYEKL. The CDR3 extends over 16 amino acids. The V and J ends lost 4 bases and 2 bases respectively, with 18 bases between them. CDR3 bases: TGCGCCAGCAGCCCCGGGGGAGGCAGGGGGACCTACGAGCAGTACTTC. Protein: CASSPGGGRGTYEQYF.

The CDR3: CASSPRDRGGYTF. Written as DNA, the CDR3 is TGTGCCAGCAGCCCCAGGGACAGGGGGGGCTACACCTTC. The chain links TRBV6-1 to TRBJ1-2; 11 bases agree with TRBD1. The V gene end was trimmed by 6 bases and the J gene end by 8 bases; junction bases not matched to a gene: 5. The CDR3 has 13 residues. Germline-derived CDR1 and CDR2 are MNHNS and SASEGT.